The 11 T cell receptor beta chains reported below all come from one sample, sequenced in a study of technical replicates of blood from several donors. Repertoires were generated with immunoSEQ multiplex PCR, while TCRdb's copy carries only in-frame clones and drops some. The sample holds about 80,000 clones, 80% to 95% seen once. Sequenced sample: T cells isolated from PBMCs. Receptors originate from a human donor in good health.

This chain connects TRBV6-4 to TRBJ1-1; D possibly corresponds to TRBD1 (5 bases). Looked up from germline, CDR1 is MRHNA and CDR2 is SNTAGT. Trimming left V 8 bases short and J 0 bases short, with 10 bases between. The CDR3 has 13 residues. This CDR3 is CASQQEMNTEAFF. The CDR3 nucleotides read TGTGCCAGCCAACAGGAGATGAACACTGAAGCTTTCTTT.

This chain uses TRBV28 with TRBJ1-4, with D uncertain. V lost 5 bases and J 3 bases, leaving 13 bases between the germline ends. The length of the CDR3 is 15 residues. Germline-derived CDR1 and CDR2 are MDHEN and SYDVKM. As DNA, the CDR3 is TGTGCCAGCAGTATTATACAGATCCCTAATGAAAAACTGTTTTTT. Its protein is CASSIIQIPNEKLFF.

As DNA, the CDR3 is TGTGCCAGCAGCTTAGCAAGTGCAGGGGGAGGCTATGGCTACACCTTC. Amino acid sequence: CASSLASAGGGYGYTF. The chain links TRBV7-8 to TRBJ1-2; 7 bases fit TRBD1. The CDR3 length is 16 residues. Germline CDR1 SGHVS, CDR2 FQNEAQ. With 0 bases clipped from V and 4 bases from J, the junction kept 8 bases outside the gene matches.

V gene TRBV25-1 combines with J gene TRBJ2-7; possibly TRBD1 for D (5 bases). The germline gives CDR1 MGHDK, CDR2 SYGVNS. V lost 5 bases, J lost 0 bases, and 11 bases lay in between. The length of the CDR3 is 14 residues. Here the CDR3 reads CASSPNRGSYEQYF. DNA of the CDR3: TGTGCCAGCAGTCCAAATAGGGGCTCCTACGAGCAGTACTTC.

The chain uses TRBV15 and TRBJ2-3, with 8 bases that match TRBD2. V dropped 9 bases and J dropped 1; count of bases not matched to a gene: 6. CDR3 size: 14 residues. Germline CDR1 reads LNHNV; CDR2 reads YYDKDF (reference sequence). CDR3 sequence reads: CATFLAGGTDTQYF. DNA for the CDR3: TGTGCCACGTTCCTAGCGGGTGGCACAGATACGCAGTATTTT.

The genes are TRBV28 and TRBJ2-6; possibly TRBD2 for D (5 bases). Trimming removed 8 bases at V and 2 bases at J, with 13 bases between. CDR3 length equals 15 residues. Germline loops: CDR1 MDHEN, CDR2 SYDVKM. The CDR3 sequence is CASLLPGAGANVLTF. DNA for the CDR3: TGTGCCAGCCTTTTACCCGGGGCTGGGGCCAACGTCCTGACTTTC.

The gene calls are TRBV6-1 and TRBJ1-2, with D uncertain. The CDR3 covers 12 residues. Per germline, CDR1 MNHNS and CDR2 SASEGT. The V end lost 2 bases, the J end lost 5 bases, and 6 bases lay between the germline ends. The CDR3 nucleotides read TGTGCCAGCAGTGAAACGCTATATGGCTACACCTTC. Its translation is CASSETLYGYTF.

The rearrangement uses TRBV6-1 and TRBJ1-1; D is undetermined. The CDR3 contains 13 residues. V lost 4 bases to trimming and J lost 0 bases, with 6 bases between them. CDR1 and CDR2 (germline): MNHNS, SASEGT. The CDR3 coding sequence is TGTGCCAGCAGTGGTGCAGTGAACACTGAAGCTTTCTTT. Translating gives CASSGAVNTEAFF.

Concerning this clone: At the DNA level, this CDR3 is encoded by other sequences in the same sample as well. The gene calls are TRBV19 and TRBJ1-5, with 8 bases lining up with TRBD1. The trim removed 5 bases at V and 2 bases at J, leaving 2 bases unmatched. CDR1 is LNHDA and CDR2 is SQIVND in the germline V gene (reference sequence). CDR3 length: 14 residues. The CDR3 region has the DNA TGTGCCAGTAGTTTGACAGGGGGCAATCAGCCCCAGCATTTT. Translation gives CASSLTGGNQPQHF.

The chain combines TRBV21-1 with TRBJ1-1; TRBD1, the table's D call, lacks a check against the DNA. TRBV21-1 is recorded as a pseudogene. This CDR3 region has 14 residues. CDR3 region: CASSKADRGWRAFF. CDR3 sequence (DNA): TGTGCCAGCAGCAAAGCGGACAGGGGGTGGAGAGCTTTCTTT.

The chain uses TRBV2 and TRBJ2-7; TRBD1 is a possible D gene (6 bases). Germline V gene data show CDR1 as SNHLY and CDR2 as FYNNEI. The V gene lost 6 bases and the J gene lost 5 bases, with 17 bases spanning the gap. CDR3 length equals 14 residues. This CDR3 is CASRKTGGWDEQYF. DNA for the CDR3: TGTGCCAGCAGGAAGACAGGTGGTTGGGACGAGCAGTACTTC. Complete variable domain (other parts from reference TRBV2 and TRBJ2-7): EPEVTQTPSHQVTQMGQEVILRCVPISNHLYFYWYRQILGQKVEFLVSFYNNEISEKSEIFDDQFSVERPDGSNFTLKIRSTKLEDSAMYFCASRKTGGWDEQYFGPGTRLTVT.